The 18 T cell receptor beta chains below come from one sample, sequenced in a study of blood T cell repertoires in COVID-19. TCRdb's copy holds only in-frame clones and misses some; the assay was immunoSEQ multiplex PCR. The repertoire holds about 93,000 clones, with around four fifths as singletons. Sequencing input: peripheral blood. Source of these receptors: a human donor in a cohort sampled during active COVID-19.

This chain joins TRBV28 and TRBJ1-2; the match to TRBD1 covers 9 bases. The germline gives CDR1 MDHEN, CDR2 SYDVKM. Losses at the gene ends were 4 bases for V and 6 bases for J; bases not matched to a gene: 0. The CDR3 is made up of 12 amino acids. The CDR3 bases are TGTGCCAGCAGTTACAGGGGGCATGGCTACACCTTC. Translating it yields CASSYRGHGYTF.

V gene TRBV5-6 combines with J gene TRBJ1-2, with unresolved D. Trimming shortened V by 6 bases and J by 1 base, and 19 bases separated the two germline ends. Germline CDR1 reads SGHDT; CDR2 reads YYEEEE. The CDR3 covers 16 residues. The CDR3 loop is CASTTPRTNINYGYTF. Here the CDR3 DNA reads TGTGCCAGCACCACCCCGAGGACTAACATTAACTATGGCTACACCTTC.

The rearrangement uses TRBV19 and TRBJ1-2; D call uncertain. CDR3 length: 15 amino acids. Per germline, CDR1 LNHDA and CDR2 SQIVND (reference sequence). With 4 bases removed from V and 9 bases from J, the gap between germline ends came to 21 bases. This CDR3 is CASSTDGLRTISYTF. In DNA form, the CDR3 reads TGTGCCAGTAGTACCGACGGACTACGCACTATTAGCTACACCTTC.

V is TRBV9 and J is TRBJ2-1; 7 bases map to TRBD2. Germline values: CDR1 SGDLS, CDR2 YYNGEE. This CDR3 contains 14 residues. J lost 4 bases, V lost 7 bases, and 8 bases had no gene match. CDR3 DNA sequence: TGTGCCAGCGGGAAGCTAGCGGAGTACAATGAGCAGTTCTTC. It specifies CASGKLAEYNEQFF.

This clone was detected a few times. The rearrangement joins TRBV28 to TRBJ2-7, with 8 bases that match TRBD2. The CDR3 totals 15 residues. Germline CDR1 reads MDHEN; CDR2 reads SYDVKM. V shed 8 bases and J 6 bases; nucleotides not matched to a gene: 15. This chain's CDR3 is CASLTPHGGAGEQYF. CDR3 bases: TGTGCCAGCCTAACACCCCACGGGGGGGCGGGCGAGCAGTACTTC. The full variable domain, its missing parts supplied by reference TRBV28 and TRBJ2-7, is DVKVTQSSRYLVKRTGEKVFLECVQDMDHENMFWYRQDPGLGLRLIYFSYDVKMKEKGDIPEGYSVSREKKERFSLILESASTNQTSMYLCASLTPHGGAGEQYFGPGTRLTVT.

This clone was counted between two and nine times. This chain uses TRBV2 with TRBJ1-5, with TRBD1 identical over 10 bases. This CDR3 is 14 amino acids long. CDR1 is SNHLY and CDR2 is FYNNEI in the germline V gene. V gave up 5 bases and J gave up 4 bases; unmatched junction bases: 2. CDR3 protein: CASSRTGGNQPQHF. As DNA, the CDR3 is TGTGCCAGCAGTCGGACAGGGGGGAATCAGCCCCAGCATTTT.

The chain carries TRBV23-1 and TRBJ2-7, with D possibly TRBD1 on 5 matching bases. TRBV23-1 is given ORF status, its function remaining uncertain. With 3 bases removed from V and 0 bases from J, the gap between germline ends came to 9 bases. The length of the CDR3 is 14 residues. Here the CDR3 reads CASSHWTISYEQYF. DNA for the CDR3: TGCGCCAGCAGTCATTGGACAATCTCCTACGAGCAGTACTTC.

The V call is TRBV19, the J call TRBJ2-3; maybe TRBD1 (6 bases). The CDR3 has 15 residues. Between the trimmed V and J ends, which lost 6 bases and 6 bases, there was a span of 19 bases. Germline values: CDR1 LNHDA, CDR2 SQIVND (reference sequence). CDR3 in DNA: TGTGCCAGTAGCAACCGGGACACCCCTGGGGATACGCAGTATTTT. It yields the protein CASSNRDTPGDTQYF.

The chain uses TRBV19 and TRBJ2-3, with 9 bases fitting TRBD1. Germline CDR1 reads LNHDA; CDR2 reads SQIVND (reference sequence). The V and J ends lost 6 bases and 2 bases, in that order; junction bases with no gene match: 9. The CDR3 covers 16 residues. The CDR3 DNA is TGTGCCAGTAGGCCTACAGGGGGCGCGATCACAGATACGCAGTATTTT. It yields the protein CASRPTGGAITDTQYF.

V usage is TRBV5-4 and J usage is TRBJ2-7; 11 positions match TRBD1. V was pared by 5 bases and J by 4 bases, with 8 bases of the junction left unmatched. CDR3 length equals 15 residues. In germline, CDR1 is SGHNT, CDR2 YYREEE (reference sequence). This CDR3 reads CASSSGQGAGYEQYF. The CDR3 region has the DNA TGTGCCAGCAGTTCCGGACAGGGGGCGGGGTACGAGCAGTACTTC.

The V call is TRBV9, the J call TRBJ2-1, with D perhaps TRBD2 (5 bases). Germline CDR1 SGDLS, CDR2 YYNGEE. The CDR3 consists of 15 residues. V lost 3 bases and J lost 4, with 14 bases in between. The CDR3 DNA follows: TGTGCCAGCAGCGGACGGCTAGCCGATTACAATGAGCAGTTCTTC. Amino acids: CASSGRLADYNEQFF.

V gene TRBV4-1 combines with J gene TRBJ2-1, with D perhaps TRBD2 (5 bases). The CDR3 spans 16 residues. Trimming took 4 bases from V and 7 from J, leaving 20 bases between them. The germline gives CDR1 MGHRA, CDR2 YSYEKL. CDR3 nucleotide sequence: TGCGCCAGCAGCCCGCAGAGGGCCCAAAACCCGAATGAGCAGTTCTTC. Translating gives CASSPQRAQNPNEQFF.

The chain links TRBV24-1 to TRBJ2-1, with a possible D match to TRBD2 (6 bases). The CDR3 extends over 14 amino acids. Trimming shortened V by 5 bases and J by 7 bases, and 14 bases separated the two germline ends. Germline CDR1 reads KGHDR; CDR2 reads SFDVKD. Here the CDR3 DNA reads TGTGCCACCAGTGGGAGGGAGTTGTCGAATGAGCAGTTCTTC. Translation gives CATSGRELSNEQFF.

The chain couples TRBV28 to TRBJ1-5; no clear D. Per germline, CDR1 MDHEN and CDR2 SYDVKM. There are 14 residues in the CDR3. Trimming took off 8 bases at V and 4 bases at J, with 15 bases between the two ends. The CDR3 here is CASETQAENQPQHF. The CDR3 region has the DNA TGTGCCAGCGAGACCCAAGCGGAAAATCAGCCCCAGCATTTT.

V usage is TRBV18 and J usage is TRBJ2-1, with TRBD2 matching over 10 bases. The CDR3 loop spans 15 amino acids. Germline trimming cut 5 bases from V and 8 bases from J; bases unmatched to any gene: 9. CDR1 is KGHSH and CDR2 is LQKENI in the germline V gene. CDR3: CASSSAGTSADEQFF. The DNA of the CDR3 is TGTGCCAGCTCATCTGCCGGGACTAGCGCGGATGAGCAGTTCTTC.

The rearrangement joins TRBV28 to TRBJ2-5; possibly TRBD2 for D (6 bases). The CDR3 totals 14 residues. In germline, CDR1 is MDHEN, CDR2 SYDVKM. Trimming removed 2 bases from V and 3 bases from J, with 10 bases in between. CDR3: CASSLPGRKETQYF. The DNA for the CDR3 is TGTGCCAGCAGTTTACCCGGGAGAAAAGAGACCCAGTACTTC.

V and J are TRBV28 and TRBJ1-5; weak D call: TRBD1 (6 bases). CDR1 MDHEN and CDR2 SYDVKM come from the germline V gene. With 2 bases removed from V and 3 bases from J, the gap between germline ends came to 11 bases. CDR3 length: 15 residues. As DNA, the CDR3 is TGTGCCAGCAGTTTACCTACAGGGCTCAATCAGCCCCAGCATTTT. This translates into CASSLPTGLNQPQHF.

The chain carries TRBV19 and TRBJ2-3; D may be TRBD2 (6 bases). Germline V gene sequence: CDR1 LNHDA, CDR2 SQIVND (reference sequence). The CDR3 is 14 residues long. V dropped 9 bases and J dropped 2 bases, with 15 bases sitting between them. Here the CDR3 DNA reads TGTGCCAGCGGCGCCGGGAGCAACACAGATACGCAGTATTTT. It specifies CASGAGSNTDTQYF.